These 11 T cell receptor beta chains came from one sample sequenced in a study of T and B cells in COVID-19 patients. TRB rearrangements were amplified by multiplex PCR with BIOMED2 TRB-A/B primers. TCRdb recomputed calls from the multiplex PCR reads with MiXCR, one row per CDR3 protein. The sample yields tens of thousands of distinct CDR3 sequences, approximately 32% seen once. From blood, about 250-500 ng of genomic DNA served as TRB template. Material for sequencing was blood. The receptors come from a human donor who had recovered from COVID-19.

The CDR3 is CATRRTTGTLYEQYF. CDR3 sequence (DNA): TGTGCCACCAGGAGAACCACCGGGACACTCTACGAGCAGTACTTC. The V and J genes are TRBV15 and TRBJ2-7; tentatively, D is TRBD1 (6 bases). The CDR3 contains 15 residues. Germline V lookup: CDR1 LNHNV, CDR2 YYDKDF (reference sequence). Trimming left V 6 bases short and J 3 bases short, with 18 bases between. The whole variable domain, filled in from reference TRBV15 and TRBJ2-7, reads DAMVIQNPRYQVTQFGKPVTLSCSQTLNHNVMYWYQQKSSQAPKLLFHYYDKDFNNEADTPDNFQSRRPNTSFCFLDIRSPGLGDTAMYLCATRRTTGTLYEQYFGPGTRLTVT.

The V and J genes are TRBV12-3 or TRBV12-4 and TRBJ1-1; D not resolved. This CDR3 spans 16 amino acids. V gave up 5 bases and J gave up 0 bases, with 16 bases separating them. This chain's CDR3 is CASSPTWADMNTEAFF. The CDR3 DNA is TGTGCCAGCAGTCCCACCTGGGCCGATATGAACACTGAAGCTTTCTTT.

V and J are TRBV12-5 and TRBJ2-7; tentative D call: TRBD1 (5 bases). The germline V and J ends were trimmed by 5 bases and 3 bases, with 17 bases remaining between them. This CDR3 has 15 residues. The V gene's germline CDR1 is LGHNT and CDR2 FRNRAP. CDR3 sequence reads: CASGPSSSQDYEQYF. CDR3 DNA: TGTGCTAGTGGTCCCTCATCCTCACAGGACTACGAGCAGTACTTC.

This clonotype appeared many times. V usage is TRBV5-5 and J usage is TRBJ2-6, with TRBD2 matching over 10 bases. J was trimmed by 0 bases and V by 1 base; bases with no gene match: 4. Germline V CDR1 and CDR2: SGHKS, YYEKEE (reference sequence). The CDR3 runs to 18 residues. The CDR3: CASSLYSGGGSGANVLTF. The CDR3 DNA reads TGTGCCAGCAGCTTGTACAGCGGGGGGGGCTCTGGGGCCAACGTCCTGACTTTC.

The chain employs TRBV28 and TRBJ2-3; D may correspond to TRBD1 or TRBD2 (5 bases each). V gave up 6 bases and J gave up 0 bases, with 7 bases separating them. The CDR3 is 13 amino acids. Germline lookup yields CDR1 MDHEN and CDR2 SYDVKM. The CDR3 region is CASSRDSTDTQYF. The DNA for the CDR3 is TGTGCCAGCAGCCGGGACAGCACAGATACGCAGTATTTT.

This clonotype was seen only a few times. The chain couples TRBV5-5 to TRBJ2-3, with 9 bases fitting TRBD1. The CDR3 has 16 residues. The junction had 11 bases not matched to a gene; V was cut back by 4 bases and J by 5 bases. Germline CDR1 and CDR2: SGHKS and YYEKEE (reference sequence). The CDR3 region has the DNA TGTGCCAGCAGCCCCGGACAGGGGAGGTTCGAAGATACGCAGTATTTT. Translating it yields CASSPGQGRFEDTQYF.

Worth noting for this clonotype: One junction end does not reproduce the germline sequence, and a read error may be involved. CDR3 region: CASSLSSGNYGYTF. CDR3 nucleotide sequence: TGCGCCAGCAGCTTGTCTTCAGGGAACTATGGCTACACCTTC. This sequence joins TRBV5-6 and TRBJ1-2; the D gene is possibly TRBD1 (5 bases). From germline, CDR1 is SGHDT and CDR2 YYEEEE. The CDR3 consists of 14 residues.

This clonotype was observed a handful of times. The genes are TRBV7-2 and TRBJ2-2; D remains ambiguous. Germline V gene sequence: CDR1 SGHTA, CDR2 FQGNSA. V dropped 1 base and J dropped 2 bases, with 8 bases sitting between them. The length of the CDR3 is 15 residues. The CDR3 reads CASSLGALNTGELFF. Written as DNA, the CDR3 is TGTGCCAGCAGCTTAGGGGCTCTCAACACCGGGGAGCTGTTTTTT.

This clonotype has more than one count but fewer than ten. The chain joins TRBV6-2 or TRBV6-3 to TRBJ2-2, with 12 bases matching TRBD2. Germline CDR1 and CDR2: MNHEY and SVGEGT. J lost 2 bases, V lost 6 bases, and 4 bases had no gene match. The CDR3 loop spans 16 amino acids. CDR3 sequence (DNA): TGTGCCAGCAGACTCGGACTAGCGGGAAACACCGGGGAGCTGTTTTTT. Translating it yields CASRLGLAGNTGELFF.

The chain has TRBV6-2 or TRBV6-3 and TRBJ2-7; possible D gene TRBD2, 6 bases. This CDR3 comprises 15 residues. Trimming removed 3 bases from V and 0 bases from J, with 12 bases in between. The germline V gene encodes CDR1 MNHEY and CDR2 SVGEGT. The CDR3 here is CASSYRRGSSYEQYF. DNA of the CDR3: TGTGCCAGCAGTTATCGTCGGGGGAGCTCCTACGAGCAGTACTTC.

The V and J genes are TRBV5-4 and TRBJ1-3; D gene uncertain. V lost 2 bases, J lost 1 base, and 10 bases lay in between. The germline gives CDR1 SGHNT, CDR2 YYREEE (reference sequence). CDR3 length: 15 residues. The CDR3 nucleotides are TGTGCCAGCAGCTTAGAGCCCCCATCTGGAAACACCATATATTTT. It is translated as CASSLEPPSGNTIYF.